This T cell receptor beta chain emerged from a study of regulatory T cells in long-lasting Graves disease. Overall study: By definition, persistent Graves' disease involved antithyroid drugs for over 5 years alongside positive TSH receptor antibodies.

Construction of the TCR beta libraries employed iRepertoire HTBI primers in conjunction with Arm-PCR of CDR3 regions. MiXCR was run by TCRdb on the multiplex PCR reads, yielding one entry per CDR3 protein. The table lists about 290,000 distinct CDR3 sequences, 22% of them singletons, with approximately 53% in the top ten. In this sample, this clonotype turned up many times. Time point specified: persistent/refractory GD, antithyroid drugs over 5 years with positive TRAb. There was RNA extracted from PBMCs, and the TCR library was made from it. It was by American Thyroid Association guidelines that Graves' disease was diagnosed. The sequence came from a female donor with Graves disease. The sample here was peripheral blood mononuclear cells (PBMCs), taken when the disease was refractory, from a patient treated with antithyroid drugs.

The CDR3 reads CASSQGLGGQAETQYF. CDR3 DNA: TGTGCCAGCAGCCAGGGGCTAGGGGGCCAGGCAGAGACCCAGTACTTC. The V call is TRBV11-3, the J call TRBJ2-5; the match to TRBD1 covers 7 bases. CDR1 and CDR2 from the germline V gene are SGHNT and YENEEA. V lost 5 bases to trimming and J lost 4 bases; unmatched junction nucleotides: 13. CDR3 length: 16 residues.